The 20 T cell receptor beta chains listed next were all sequenced from one sample in a study of blood T cell repertoires in COVID-19. Repertoires were generated with immunoSEQ multiplex PCR, while TCRdb's copy carries only in-frame clones and drops some. This table has roughly 160,000 clones, around four fifths appearing once. The sequenced sample was peripheral blood. All receptors come from a woman at least 80 years old with COVID-19, enrolled during active disease.

The chain combines TRBV19 with TRBJ1-2; D gene uncertain. The CDR3 is 14 residues long. The germline V gene has CDR1 LNHDA and CDR2 SQIVND (reference sequence). Trimming removed 6 bases at V and 3 bases at J, with 14 bases between. CDR3 region: CASRPPGGYYGYTF. The DNA for the CDR3 is TGTGCCAGTAGACCACCCGGAGGGTACTATGGCTACACCTTC.

The V and J genes are TRBV7-9 and TRBJ1-3; D is perhaps TRBD1 (5 bases). This CDR3 is 13 amino acids long. V was cut by 2 bases and J by 4 bases, with 6 bases left in between. From germline, CDR1 is SEHNR and CDR2 FQNEAQ (reference sequence). CDR3 in amino acids: CASSLRGGNTIYF. CDR3 nucleotides: TGTGCCAGCAGCTTAAGGGGAGGAAACACCATATATTTT.

This rearrangement joins TRBV29-1 to TRBJ2-3; 11 nucleotides align to TRBD1. The CDR3 length is 16 residues. The germline CDR1 and CDR2 sequences are SQVTM and ANQGSEA. V shed 6 bases, J shed 1 base, and the junction held 9 bases outside the gene matches. CDR3 sequence (DNA): TGCAGCGTCGCGGGGGCGGGACAGGGGGGCACAGATACGCAGTATTTT. Encoded protein: CSVAGAGQGGTDTQYF.

This chain joins TRBV28 and TRBJ1-4; 7 nucleotides agree with TRBD1. Trimming cost V 9 bases and J 8 bases; bases outside gene matches: 18. The germline CDR1 and CDR2 sequences are MDHEN and SYDVKM. This CDR3 has 16 residues. The DNA of the CDR3 is TGTGCCAGTGCCGGGACAGCAAGCCAAAGTTCGGAAAAACTGTTTTTT. This sequence encodes CASAGTASQSSEKLFF.

J is TRBJ1-5 and V is TRBV7-9; D gene uncertain. The CDR3 has 16 residues. CDR1 and CDR2 (germline): SEHNR, FQNEAQ (reference sequence). Trimming took off 3 bases at V and 0 bases at J, with 12 bases between the two ends. CDR3 protein: CASSFFTDYSNQPQHF. The CDR3 DNA reads TGTGCCAGCAGCTTTTTTACCGACTATAGCAATCAGCCCCAGCATTTT.

The chain has TRBV2 and TRBJ1-2; a possible D gene is TRBD1 (5 bases). CDR1 SNHLY and CDR2 FYNNEI come from the germline V gene. The CDR3 has 12 residues. V lost 6 bases, J lost 6 bases, and 11 bases lay in between. CDR3 region: CASRGPADGYTF. In nucleotides, the CDR3 is TGTGCCAGCAGGGGGCCCGCCGATGGCTACACCTTC.

The chain has TRBV5-1 and TRBJ1-6, with 11 bases identical to TRBD1. There are 16 residues in the CDR3. The J segment lost 9 bases and the V segment lost 0 bases, leaving 5 bases of the junction unmatched. Germline V gives CDR1 SGHRS, CDR2 YFSETQ. The CDR3 nucleotides read TGCGCCAGCAGCTTGGCTGGACAGGGGGCCGGTTCACCCCTCCACTTT. It encodes CASSLAGQGAGSPLHF.

The chain recombines TRBV3-1 (or the pseudogene TRBV3-2) with TRBJ2-3; no clear D. Germline lookup yields CDR1 LGHDT and CDR2 YNNKEL (reference sequence). V was shortened by 4 bases and J by 6 bases, with 8 bases between the two germline ends. The CDR3 spans 12 residues. The CDR3 is CASSRGHDTQYF. CDR3 coding DNA: TGTGCCAGCAGCCGAGGTCATGATACGCAGTATTTT.

This clone came up a few times. The chain uses TRBV6-2 or TRBV6-3 and TRBJ1-2; 9 bases are shared with TRBD1. The CDR3 consists of 16 residues. The V and J ends lost 6 bases and 3 bases, in that order; junction bases with no gene match: 11. The V gene's germline CDR1 is MNHEY and CDR2 SVGEGT. The CDR3 DNA follows: TGTGCCAGCAGCCGCCCGGGACAGGGATTGTACTATGGCTACACCTTC. It is translated as CASSRPGQGLYYGYTF.

The rearrangement joins TRBV5-1 to TRBJ1-2; no clear D. Trimming removed 4 bases from V and 9 bases from J, with 19 bases in between. The CDR3 is made up of 14 amino acids. Per the germline V gene, CDR1 is SGHRS and CDR2 is YFSETQ. DNA for the CDR3: TGCGCCAGCAGCCCCGACCGGATCCCCAGGAGCTACACCTTC. It encodes CASSPDRIPRSYTF.

The chain combines TRBV9 with TRBJ1-2, with unresolved D. V lost 0 bases and J lost 4, with 13 bases in between. The germline V gene has CDR1 SGDLS and CDR2 YYNGEE. The CDR3 has 15 residues. The CDR3 loop is CASSVVPSSLYGYTF. CDR3 coding DNA: TGTGCCAGCAGCGTAGTCCCCAGTTCCCTCTATGGCTACACCTTC.

The chain has TRBV3-1 (or the pseudogene TRBV3-2) and TRBJ1-5; TRBD1 matches 7 bases. The V segment lost 1 base and the J segment 0 bases; nucleotides outside the gene matches: 6. The CDR3 has 17 amino acids. CDR1 and CDR2 from the germline V gene are LGHDT and YNNKEL (reference sequence). The DNA for the CDR3 is TGTGCCAGCAGCCAAGGTGCGGCAGGGGGTAGCAATCAGCCCCAGCATTTT. Translating gives CASSQGAAGGSNQPQHF.

The J gene is TRBJ1-4, the V gene TRBV2, with TRBD1 matching 7 bases. CDR3 length equals 12 residues. V lost 7 bases, J lost 8 bases, and 4 bases stayed unmatched. The V gene's germline CDR1 is SNHLY and CDR2 FYNNEI. The CDR3 DNA is TGTGCCAGCACGGTGGACAGGGAAAAACTGTTTTTT. It is translated as CASTVDREKLFF.

The chain couples TRBV5-4 to TRBJ2-7; TRBD1 matches at 10 bases. Looked up from germline, CDR1 is SGHNT and CDR2 is YYREEE (reference sequence). V was clipped by 4 bases and J by 7 bases; unmatched bases: 20. The CDR3 extends over 18 amino acids. The CDR3 nucleotides read TGTGCCAGCAGCCCCACCCGCGCGTCGGGACAGGGGTGGGAAGAGCAGTACTTC. Translating it yields CASSPTRASGQGWEEQYF.

The CDR3 nucleotides are TGTGCCAGCAGCCCCGGGACAGACTATTCACCCCTCCACTTT. Translating gives CASSPGTDYSPLHF. The chain combines TRBV11-2 with TRBJ1-6; TRBD1 matches at 7 bases. Germline V lookup: CDR1 SGHAT, CDR2 FQNNGV. With 5 bases clipped from V and 8 bases from J, the junction kept 6 bases outside the gene matches. This CDR3 region has 14 residues.

The chain joins TRBV14 to TRBJ2-5; 7 bases fit TRBD2. The J segment lost 4 bases and the V segment lost 3 bases, leaving 5 bases of the junction unmatched. Germline V lookup: CDR1 SGHDN, CDR2 FVKESK. This CDR3 spans 14 amino acids. CDR3 nucleotide sequence: TGTGCCAGCAGCCAGTCCGGGGGGAGAGAGACCCAGTACTTC. Protein sequence: CASSQSGGRETQYF.

J is TRBJ2-7 and V is TRBV2; D call uncertain. Germline V gives CDR1 SNHLY, CDR2 FYNNEI. V was trimmed by 6 bases and J by 2 bases, leaving 14 bases between them. This CDR3 is built from 14 residues. CDR3 in amino acids: CASSDGWQAYEQYF. The CDR3 DNA reads as TGTGCCAGCAGCGATGGATGGCAGGCCTACGAGCAGTACTTC.

The gene calls are TRBV18 and TRBJ2-1, with a possible D match to TRBD1 (7 bases). CDR1 KGHSH and CDR2 LQKENI come from the germline V gene. Trimming pared 5 bases from V and 7 bases from J, leaving 21 bases between. This CDR3 region has 16 residues. This CDR3 reads CASSIYQGGAKNEQFF. As DNA, the CDR3 is TGTGCCAGCTCAATCTATCAGGGGGGAGCTAAGAATGAGCAGTTCTTC.

V and J are TRBV18 and TRBJ1-2; D unclear. The germline V gene encodes CDR1 KGHSH and CDR2 LQKENI. The CDR3 is 14 residues long. Trimming stripped 6 bases from V and 1 base from J, with 12 bases between. This CDR3 is CASSHEVDNYGYTF. In DNA form, the CDR3 reads TGTGCCAGCTCCCACGAGGTAGATAACTATGGCTACACCTTC.

This chain uses TRBV12-3 or TRBV12-4 with TRBJ1-2; the D gene is possibly TRBD1 (6 bases). V lost 9 bases and J lost 1, with 9 bases in between. This CDR3 spans 12 amino acids. CDR3 sequence (DNA): TGTGCCAGTAGGGGGAGTAACTATGGCTACACCTTC. Its protein product is CASRGSNYGYTF.